The 18 T cell receptor beta chains below come from one sample, sequenced in a study of cytomegalovirus exposure and HLA in healthy donors. This PCR relied on a set of 60 Vbeta primers and 13 Jbeta primers. Sequenced by immunoSEQ multiplex PCR; TCRdb stores in-frame clones only, minus some. The sample carries around 120,000 clones, roughly 80% recorded once. The sample comprised PBMCs. These receptor sequences come from a woman aged 40-49 years in good health and CMV-seronegative.

There are a few counts of this clone. The V call is TRBV4-3, the J call TRBJ2-7, with 10 nucleotides matching TRBD2. The V gene's germline CDR1 is LGHNA and CDR2 YSLEER. The junction had 3 bases not matched to a gene; V was cut back by 2 bases and J by 2 bases. CDR3 size: 15 residues. The CDR3 DNA is TGCGCCAGCAGCCAAAAGAGCGGGAGGGCCTACGAGCAGTACTTC. This gives the protein CASSQKSGRAYEQYF.

The rearrangement joins TRBV5-5 to TRBJ1-6; D possibly corresponds to TRBD1 (5 bases). Trimming took off 4 bases at V and 5 bases at J, with 13 bases between the two ends. In germline, CDR1 is SGHKS, CDR2 YYEKEE (reference sequence). The CDR3 is made up of 15 amino acids. The CDR3 DNA reads as TGTGCCAGCAGCATCCACCCGGGGGATAATTCACCCCTCCACTTT. Amino acid sequence: CASSIHPGDNSPLHF.

This clone occurred a few times. V gene TRBV29-1 combines with J gene TRBJ2-7; TRBD1 matches at 7 bases. The germline CDR1 and CDR2 sequences are SQVTM and ANQGSEA. The CDR3 extends over 13 amino acids. The V segment lost 4 bases and the J segment 1 base; nucleotides outside the gene matches: 4. CDR3: CSVGGGNSYEQYF. CDR3 in DNA: TGCAGCGTTGGAGGGGGCAATTCCTACGAGCAGTACTTC.

The chain's CDR3 is CASSGQGGYGYTF. As DNA, the CDR3 is TGTGCCAGCAGCGGACAGGGAGGGTATGGCTACACCTTC. The rearrangement joins TRBV7-2 to TRBJ1-2; 8 bases are a match to TRBD1. The CDR3 consists of 13 residues. The J segment lost 5 bases and the V segment lost 5 bases, leaving 4 bases of the junction unmatched. CDR1 is SGHTA, CDR2 FQGNSA, per germline.

The CDR3: CAISESPGQGFHEQYF. The CDR3 DNA reads as TGTGCCATCAGTGAGTCTCCGGGACAGGGCTTCCACGAGCAGTACTTC. This chain joins TRBV10-3 and TRBJ2-7; TRBD1 agrees at 9 bases. Trimming cost V 0 bases and J 5 bases; bases outside gene matches: 8. This CDR3 is 16 amino acids long. The germline V gene has CDR1 ENHRY and CDR2 SYGVKD.

This chain links TRBV4-3 with TRBJ2-7; D unresolved. The germline V gene has CDR1 LGHNA and CDR2 YSLEER. The CDR3 extends over 15 amino acids. Trimming cost V 1 base and J 0 bases, with 10 bases left between them. The CDR3 is CASSQVFLSSYEQYF. CDR3 nucleotide sequence: TGCGCCAGCAGCCAAGTCTTCCTAAGCTCCTACGAGCAGTACTTC.

V usage is TRBV9 and J usage is TRBJ1-3, with D hard to call. The CDR3 totals 15 residues. Trimming shortened V by 2 bases and J by 2 bases, and 11 bases separated the two germline ends. Germline-derived CDR1 and CDR2 are SGDLS and YYNGEE. The CDR3 region has the DNA TGTGCCAGCAGCGTCAACAGTAATACTGGAAACACCATATATTTT. Translating it yields CASSVNSNTGNTIYF.

This chain links TRBV18 with TRBJ2-7; 13 nucleotides line up with TRBD2. J gave up 6 bases and V 2 bases, and 13 bases lay outside the gene matches. The CDR3 length is 18 residues. Germline V gene lookup returns CDR1 KGHSH and CDR2 LQKENI. The CDR3 DNA reads as TGTGCCAGCTCACCAAAACTAGCGGGAGGGCTAATATCCCTCGAGCAGTACTTC. Its translation: CASSPKLAGGLISLEQYF.

In its sample, this clone was seen a few times. This chain joins TRBV7-8 and TRBJ2-1, with 8 bases that match TRBD2. Germline V gives CDR1 SGHVS, CDR2 FQNEAQ. V shed 5 bases, J shed 0 bases, and the junction held 9 bases outside the gene matches. CDR3 length: 17 amino acids. CDR3 region: CASSRGAGTSSYNEQFF. The CDR3 DNA sequence: TGTGCCAGCAGCCGGGGGGCCGGGACTAGCTCCTACAATGAGCAGTTCTTC.

In its sample, this clone was seen a few times. The chain couples TRBV6-1 to TRBJ1-1, with TRBD1 identical over 7 bases. Per the germline V gene, CDR1 is MNHNS and CDR2 is SASEGT. V trimming: 6 bases; J trimming: 7 bases; junction bases outside the gene matches: 8. This CDR3 contains 13 residues. This CDR3 reads CASRPMTGNEAFF. DNA for the CDR3: TGTGCCAGCAGACCCATGACAGGGAATGAAGCTTTCTTT.

The chain links TRBV25-1 to TRBJ2-4; tentative D call: TRBD2 (5 bases). CDR1 and CDR2 (germline): MGHDK, SYGVNS. Trimming took off 4 bases at V and 4 bases at J, with 11 bases between the two ends. The CDR3 contains 14 residues. CDR3 coding DNA: TGTGCCAGCAGTGGCCGGGGATCAAAAAACATTCAGTACTTC. It codes for CASSGRGSKNIQYF.

CDR3 in amino acids: CASGVGTAYNEQFF. CDR3 nucleotide sequence: TGCGCCAGCGGGGTGGGGACAGCCTACAATGAGCAGTTCTTC. This chain joins TRBV5-1 and TRBJ2-1, with 7 nucleotides matching TRBD1. The CDR3 is 14 residues long. In germline, CDR1 is SGHRS, CDR2 YFSETQ. V shed 7 bases, J shed 2 bases, and the junction held 6 bases outside the gene matches.

This clone was counted between two and nine times. The chain links TRBV19 to TRBJ1-2; TRBD1 aligns across 7 bases. This CDR3 has 15 amino acids. Looked up from germline, CDR1 is LNHDA and CDR2 is SQIVND (reference sequence). Trimming at V came to 5 bases and at J to 2 bases, leaving 8 bases not matched to a gene. In nucleotides, the CDR3 is TGTGCCAGTAGTTCCGGACAGGCCCGAAACTATGGCTACACCTTC. As protein: CASSSGQARNYGYTF. Supplemented by reference TRBV19 and TRBJ1-2, the full variable domain reads DGGITQSPKYLFRKEGQNVTLSCEQNLNHDAMYWYRQDPGQGLRLIYYSQIVNDFQKGDIAEGYSVSREKKESFPLTVTSAQKNPTAFYLCASSSGQARNYGYTFGSGTRLTVV.

The chain carries TRBV6-5 and TRBJ2-1, with TRBD2 identical over 10 bases. The CDR3 sequence is 16 residues long. V was pared by 2 bases and J by 7 bases, with 8 bases of the junction left unmatched. Germline CDR1 is MNHEY and CDR2 is SVGAGI. In DNA, the CDR3 is TGTGCCAGCAGTTACGCCCTAGCGGGAGCTGCAAATGAGCAGTTCTTC. Amino acids: CASSYALAGAANEQFF.

The J gene is TRBJ1-1, the V gene TRBV19; D is undetermined. CDR1 is LNHDA, CDR2 SQIVND, per germline (reference sequence). This CDR3 has 13 amino acids. V shed 8 bases and J shed 1 base, with 11 bases lying between them. CDR3 sequence reads: CASLRRQNTEAFF. In DNA form, the CDR3 reads TGTGCCAGTCTAAGGCGGCAGAACACTGAAGCTTTCTTT.

This chain joins TRBV25-1 and TRBJ2-5, with a weak D call TRBD2 (6 bases). The J call is doubtful: the DNA matches TRBJ2-7 better. This CDR3 has 14 amino acids. CDR1 is MGHDK, CDR2 SYGVNS, per germline. The CDR3: CASSDSGLHYEQYF. Written as DNA, the CDR3 is TGTGCCAGCAGTGATAGCGGATTACACTACGAGCAGTACTTC.

This clone showed up just a few times. The chain uses TRBV4-3 and TRBJ2-7, with 7 bases identical to TRBD2. V shed 0 bases, J shed 3 bases, and the junction held 8 bases outside the gene matches. Looked up from germline, CDR1 is LGHNA and CDR2 is YSLEER. The CDR3 consists of 16 residues. The CDR3 coding sequence is TGCGCCAGCAGCCAAGATACAGCGGGGACCCACTACGAGCAGTACTTC. Protein product: CASSQDTAGTHYEQYF.

The chain links TRBV9 to TRBJ2-1, with TRBD2 matching over 11 bases. The V segment lost 0 bases and the J segment 6 bases; nucleotides outside the gene matches: 5. Germline lookup yields CDR1 SGDLS and CDR2 YYNGEE. The CDR3 is 16 amino acids. CDR3 nucleotides: TGTGCCAGCAGCGTAGTGGGGACTAGCGGACCCAATGAGCAGTTCTTC. It yields the protein CASSVVGTSGPNEQFF.